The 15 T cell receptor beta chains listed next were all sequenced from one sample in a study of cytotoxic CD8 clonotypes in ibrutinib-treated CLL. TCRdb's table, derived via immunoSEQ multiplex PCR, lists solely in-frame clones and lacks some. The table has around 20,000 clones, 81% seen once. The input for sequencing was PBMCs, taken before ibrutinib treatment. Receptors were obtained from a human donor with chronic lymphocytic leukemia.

The CDR3 is CATSRDGDRDTEAFF. The DNA for the CDR3 is TGTGCCACCAGCAGAGATGGGGACAGGGACACTGAAGCTTTCTTT. The gene calls are TRBV15 and TRBJ1-1; 9 positions agree with TRBD1. This CDR3 spans 15 amino acids. Germline V lookup: CDR1 LNHNV, CDR2 YYDKDF (reference sequence). V was clipped by 0 bases and J by 3 bases; unmatched bases: 2.

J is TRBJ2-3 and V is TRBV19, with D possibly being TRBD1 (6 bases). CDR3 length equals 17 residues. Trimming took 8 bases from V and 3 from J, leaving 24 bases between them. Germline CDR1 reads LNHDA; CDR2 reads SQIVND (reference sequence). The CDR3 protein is CASEDRPNREKTDTQYF. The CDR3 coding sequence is TGTGCCAGTGAGGATCGGCCTAACAGGGAGAAGACAGATACGCAGTATTTT.

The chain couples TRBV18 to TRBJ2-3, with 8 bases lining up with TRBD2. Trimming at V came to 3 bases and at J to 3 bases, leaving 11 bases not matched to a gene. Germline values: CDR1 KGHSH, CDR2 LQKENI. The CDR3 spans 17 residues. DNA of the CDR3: TGTGCCAGCTCACCGAAGTTCCCGGGACTAGATACAGATACGCAGTATTTT. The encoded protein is CASSPKFPGLDTDTQYF.

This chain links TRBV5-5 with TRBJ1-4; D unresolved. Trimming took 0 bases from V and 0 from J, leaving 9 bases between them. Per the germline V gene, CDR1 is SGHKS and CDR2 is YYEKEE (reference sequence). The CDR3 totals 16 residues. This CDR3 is CASSLDWGATNEKLFF. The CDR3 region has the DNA TGTGCCAGCAGCTTGGACTGGGGTGCAACTAATGAAAAACTGTTTTTT. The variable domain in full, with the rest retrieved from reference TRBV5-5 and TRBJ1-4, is DAGVTQSPTHLIKTRGQQVTLRCSPISGHKSVSWYQQVLGQGPQFIFQYYEKEERGRGNFPDRFSARQFPNYSSELNVNALLLGDSALYLCASSLDWGATNEKLFFGSGTQLSVL.

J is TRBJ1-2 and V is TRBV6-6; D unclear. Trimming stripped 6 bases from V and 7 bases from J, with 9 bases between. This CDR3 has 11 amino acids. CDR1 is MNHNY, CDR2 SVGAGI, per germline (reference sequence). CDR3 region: CASRVDGGYTF. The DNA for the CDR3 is TGTGCCAGCAGGGTGGACGGTGGCTACACCTTC.

The CDR3 sequence is CASSSTGLNSPLHF. CDR3 DNA sequence: TGTGCCAGCAGCTCGACAGGGCTCAATTCACCCCTCCACTTT. The V gene is TRBV13, the J gene TRBJ1-6; the match to TRBD1 covers 7 bases. CDR3 length equals 14 residues. V lost 4 bases and J lost 7; bases outside the gene matches: 4. CDR1 and CDR2 from the germline V gene are PRHDT and FYEKMQ (reference sequence).

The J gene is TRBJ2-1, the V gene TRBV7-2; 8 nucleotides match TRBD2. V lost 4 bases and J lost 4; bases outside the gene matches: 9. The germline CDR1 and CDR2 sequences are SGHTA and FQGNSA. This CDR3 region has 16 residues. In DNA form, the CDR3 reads TGTGCCAGCAGCTCCGCCGGGGGCGGGGGGTACAATGAGCAGTTCTTC. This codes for CASSSAGGGGYNEQFF.

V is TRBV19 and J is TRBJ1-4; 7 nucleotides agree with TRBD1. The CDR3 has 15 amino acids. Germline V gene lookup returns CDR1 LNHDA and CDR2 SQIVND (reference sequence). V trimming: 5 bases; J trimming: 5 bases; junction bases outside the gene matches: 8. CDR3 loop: CASSPRTGQNEKLFF. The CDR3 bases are TGTGCCAGTAGTCCACGGACGGGACAGAATGAAAAACTGTTTTTT.

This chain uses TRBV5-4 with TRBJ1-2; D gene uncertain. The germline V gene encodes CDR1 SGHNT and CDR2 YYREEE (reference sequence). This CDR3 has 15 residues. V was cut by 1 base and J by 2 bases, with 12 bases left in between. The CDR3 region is CASSLLTGSNYGYTF. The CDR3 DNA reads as TGTGCCAGCAGCTTGCTGACCGGATCGAACTATGGCTACACCTTC.

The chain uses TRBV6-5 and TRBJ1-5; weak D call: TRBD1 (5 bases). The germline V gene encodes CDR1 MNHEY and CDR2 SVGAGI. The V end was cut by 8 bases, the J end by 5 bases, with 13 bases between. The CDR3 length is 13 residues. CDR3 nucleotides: TGTGCCAGCCGGGACGGAAGTTATCAGCCCCAGCATTTT. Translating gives CASRDGSYQPQHF.

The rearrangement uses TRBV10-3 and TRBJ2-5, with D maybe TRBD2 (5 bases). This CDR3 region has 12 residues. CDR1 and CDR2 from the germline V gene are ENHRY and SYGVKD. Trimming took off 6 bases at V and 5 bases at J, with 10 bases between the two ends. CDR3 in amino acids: CAIRDWGETQYF. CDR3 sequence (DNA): TGTGCCATCAGGGACTGGGGTGAGACCCAGTACTTC.

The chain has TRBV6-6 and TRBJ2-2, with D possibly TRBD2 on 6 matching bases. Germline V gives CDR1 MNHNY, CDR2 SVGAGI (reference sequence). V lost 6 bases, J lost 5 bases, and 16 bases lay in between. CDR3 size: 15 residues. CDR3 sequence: CASRPPGEDTGELFF. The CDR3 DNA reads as TGTGCCAGCAGACCCCCGGGGGAGGATACCGGGGAGCTGTTTTTT.

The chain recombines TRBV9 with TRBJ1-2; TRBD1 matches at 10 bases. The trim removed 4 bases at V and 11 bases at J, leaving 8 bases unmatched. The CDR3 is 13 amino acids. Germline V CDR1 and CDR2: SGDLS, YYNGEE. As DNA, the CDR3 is TGTGCCAGCAGCCGGACAGGGGGGCAATGGTACACCTTC. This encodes CASSRTGGQWYTF.

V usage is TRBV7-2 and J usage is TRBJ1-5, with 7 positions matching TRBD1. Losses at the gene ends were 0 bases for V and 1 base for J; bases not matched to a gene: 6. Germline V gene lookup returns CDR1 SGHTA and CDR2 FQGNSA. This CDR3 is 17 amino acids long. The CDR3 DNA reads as TGTGCCAGCAGCTTAGCTTGGGTCAGGGGGAGCAATCAGCCCCAGCATTTT. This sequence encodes CASSLAWVRGSNQPQHF.

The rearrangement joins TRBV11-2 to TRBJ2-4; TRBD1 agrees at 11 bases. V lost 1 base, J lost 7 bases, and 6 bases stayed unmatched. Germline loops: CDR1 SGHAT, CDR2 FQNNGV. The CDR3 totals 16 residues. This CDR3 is CASSLARTGGRNIQYF. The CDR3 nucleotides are TGTGCCAGCAGCTTAGCGAGGACAGGGGGCCGGAACATTCAGTACTTC.